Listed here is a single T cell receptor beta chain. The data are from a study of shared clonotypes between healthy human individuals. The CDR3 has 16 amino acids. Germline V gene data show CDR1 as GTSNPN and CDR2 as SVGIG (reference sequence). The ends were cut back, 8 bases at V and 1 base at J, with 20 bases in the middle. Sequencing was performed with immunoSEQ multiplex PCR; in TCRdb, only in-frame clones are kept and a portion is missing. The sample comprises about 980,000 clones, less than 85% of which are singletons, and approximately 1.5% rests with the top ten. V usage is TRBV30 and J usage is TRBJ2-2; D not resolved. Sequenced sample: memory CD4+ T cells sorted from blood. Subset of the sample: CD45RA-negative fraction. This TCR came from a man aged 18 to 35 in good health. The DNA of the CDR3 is TGTGCCGGACGTTACCCTGGGCGCGGGAACACCGGGGAGCTGTTTTTT. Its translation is CAGRYPGRGNTGELFF.